The 24 T cell receptor beta chains in this list originate from one sample, sequenced in a study of type 1 and type 2 diabetes patients. The PCR template was genomic DNA. A primer set of 30 forward and 13 reverse primers amplified the CDR3. One entry per CDR3 protein, called by TCRdb with MiXCR from the multiplex PCR reads. Of approximately 260,000 distinct CDR3 sequences in the sample, 47% are singletons; the top ten hold around 13%. The sequencing input was peripheral blood mononuclear cells (PBMCs). All receptors come from a man aged 18 to 29 with type 2 diabetes.

This clonotype turned up a few times. The chain's CDR3 is CAISAPDSDVEYF. As DNA, the CDR3 is TGTGCCATCAGCGCACCTGATTCAGACGTAGAGTACTTC. The genes are TRBV10-3 and TRBJ2-7; no clear D. V was pared by 6 bases and J by 11 bases, with 20 bases between. The CDR3 contains 13 residues. Germline V lookup: CDR1 ENHRY, CDR2 SYGVKD.

This clonotype is labeled medium-sized. The gene calls are TRBV4-1 and TRBJ2-7, with D perhaps matching TRBD1 (6 bases). Trimming cost V 4 bases and J 1 base, with 17 bases left between them. The CDR3 has 16 residues. Per germline, CDR1 MGHRA and CDR2 YSYEKL. This CDR3 reads CASSLQGDMISYEQYF. The CDR3 bases are TGCGCCAGCAGCCTCCAAGGGGACATGATATCCTACGAGCAGTACTTC.

This sequence joins TRBV20-1 and TRBJ1-1; D uncertain. V lost 7 bases to trimming and J lost 0 bases, with 12 bases between them. The CDR3 extends over 13 amino acids. Germline CDR1 and CDR2: DFQATT and SNEGSKA (reference sequence). The CDR3 nucleotides read TGCAGTGAGGCCCGGCCCATGAACACTGAAGCTTTCTTT. It encodes CSEARPMNTEAFF.

This clonotype was seen a handful of times. V usage is TRBV6-2 or TRBV6-3 and J usage is TRBJ2-2; TRBD2 aligns across 7 bases. The length of the CDR3 is 15 residues. V gave up 6 bases and J gave up 0 bases; unmatched junction bases: 4. Per germline, CDR1 MNHEY and CDR2 SVGEGT. This CDR3 is CASSWGGSNTGELFF. The DNA for the CDR3 is TGTGCCAGCAGCTGGGGGGGATCGAACACCGGGGAGCTGTTTTTT.

This rearrangement joins TRBV7-3 to TRBJ1-1, with D possibly being TRBD1 (6 bases). The CDR3 is 16 amino acids. The germline V gene has CDR1 SGHTA and CDR2 FQGTGA. With 1 base removed from V and 0 bases from J, the gap between germline ends came to 12 bases. In nucleotides, the CDR3 is TGTGCCAGCAGCTTAAACCGGGACACATTGAACACTGAAGCTTTCTTT. Translating gives CASSLNRDTLNTEAFF.

This chain connects TRBV7-3 to TRBJ2-3, with 7 bases aligning to TRBD1. This CDR3 spans 15 amino acids. J gave up 0 bases and V 6 bases, and 6 bases lay outside the gene matches. Per germline, CDR1 SGHTA and CDR2 FQGTGA. CDR3 nucleotides: TGTGCCAGCAGTGCCTTAGGGGGCAGCACAGATACGCAGTATTTT. Its translation is CASSALGGSTDTQYF.

The chain is built from TRBV14 and TRBJ2-7; TRBD2 matches at 9 bases. Trimming cost V 2 bases and J 1 base; bases outside gene matches: 9. The CDR3 is 17 amino acids. Germline V lookup: CDR1 SGHDN, CDR2 FVKESK. CDR3 sequence reads: CASSQSNCSGGSYEQYF. In DNA form, the CDR3 reads TGTGCCAGCAGCCAATCCAATTGTAGCGGGGGATCCTACGAGCAGTACTTC.

Note on this clonotype: A much larger clonotype is one base distant, so this may be a read error. The J gene is TRBJ2-3, the V gene TRBV25-1; D is unclear. From germline, CDR1 is MGHDK and CDR2 SYGVNS. The CDR3 spans 18 residues. The V gene lost 9 bases and the J gene lost 4 bases, with 29 bases spanning the gap. Written as DNA, the CDR3 is TGTGCCAGTGCTGACATGGAATCTACCTTTGGGCTCGCAGATACGCAGTATTTT. Residues: CASADMESTFGLADTQYF.

The genes are TRBV4-1 and TRBJ2-7; tentative D call: TRBD2 (6 bases). The CDR3 loop spans 12 amino acids. The ends were cut back, 5 bases at V and 7 bases at J, with 12 bases in the middle. The germline CDR1 and CDR2 sequences are MGHRA and YSYEKL. CDR3 region: CASSTLAGEQYF. CDR3 nucleotide sequence: TGCGCCAGCAGCACCCTGGCGGGGGAGCAGTACTTC.

This clonotype was detected a few times. V gene TRBV10-2 combines with J gene TRBJ2-7; D may be TRBD1 or TRBD2 (5 bases each). Looked up from germline, CDR1 is WSHSY and CDR2 is SAAADI. This CDR3 comprises 15 residues. The ends were cut back, 0 bases at V and 2 bases at J, with 11 bases in the middle. CDR3 amino acids: CASSESGTGTYEQYF. The CDR3 DNA reads TGCGCCAGCAGTGAGTCCGGGACGGGAACCTACGAGCAGTACTTC.

This chain connects TRBV11-2 to TRBJ1-6; the D is unclear. The germline V and J ends were trimmed by 1 base and 9 bases, with 16 bases remaining between them. Germline CDR1 SGHAT, CDR2 FQNNGV. CDR3 length: 16 amino acids. The CDR3 protein is CASSLGRARGGSPLHF. CDR3 nucleotide sequence: TGTGCCAGCAGCTTAGGGCGAGCACGAGGCGGTTCACCCCTCCACTTT. The full variable domain, with the rest looked up from reference TRBV11-2 and TRBJ1-6, is EAGVAQSPRYKIIEKRQSVAFWCNPISGHATLYWYQQILGQGPKLLIQFQNNGVVDDSQLPKDRFSAERLKGVDSTLKIQPAKLEDSAVYLCASSLGRARGGSPLHFGNGTRLTVT.

V is TRBV2 and J is TRBJ1-1; D is unresolved. CDR3 size: 15 residues. V was pared by 6 bases and J by 0 bases, with 14 bases between. Germline V gene sequence: CDR1 SNHLY, CDR2 FYNNEI. The CDR3 sequence is CASSPLPGLNTEAFF. The CDR3 DNA reads TGTGCCAGCAGCCCTCTACCTGGACTGAACACTGAAGCTTTCTTT.

This sequence joins TRBV20-1 and TRBJ2-6; no reliable D call. The CDR3 is 15 amino acids. V gave up 0 bases and J gave up 0 bases, with 6 bases separating them. Germline-derived CDR1 and CDR2 are DFQATT and SNEGSKA (reference sequence). CDR3 DNA: TGCAGTGCTAGAGATCCCCCCTCTGGGGCCAACGTCCTGACTTTC. Protein sequence: CSARDPPSGANVLTF.

The genes are TRBV7-9 and TRBJ2-5; D is tentatively TRBD1 or TRBD2 (5 bases each). The CDR3 sequence is 15 residues long. Germline assignment: CDR1 SEHNR and CDR2 FQNEAQ (reference sequence). The V and J ends lost 5 bases and 5 bases respectively, with 18 bases between them. CDR3 loop: CASSRGPSLSETQYF. The CDR3 coding sequence is TGTGCCAGCAGCCGGGGACCGAGCCTTTCGGAGACCCAGTACTTC.

V gene TRBV30 combines with J gene TRBJ2-7, with 7 bases aligning to TRBD1. Trimming took 0 bases from V and 0 from J; bases not matched to a gene: 5. The CDR3 runs 15 residues. From germline, CDR1 is GTSNPN and CDR2 SVGIG (reference sequence). CDR3 sequence (DNA): TGTGCCTGGAGTGTCGGGACAGTTACCTCCTACGAGCAGTACTTC. This translates into CAWSVGTVTSYEQYF.

This clonotype was recorded a few times. The chain uses TRBV6-6 and TRBJ2-3; 9 bases line up with TRBD2. Trimming at V came to 5 bases and at J to 0 bases, leaving 6 bases not matched to a gene. Per the germline V gene, CDR1 is MNHNY and CDR2 is SVGAGI (reference sequence). The CDR3 has 16 amino acids. The CDR3 coding sequence is TGTGCCAGCAGTCATCAAGCGGGGGGTAGCACAGATACGCAGTATTTT. Amino acids: CASSHQAGGSTDTQYF.

J is TRBJ2-7 and V is TRBV19, with D uncertain. CDR1 is LNHDA, CDR2 SQIVND, per germline (reference sequence). The V end was cut by 2 bases, the J end by 4 bases, with 24 bases between. The CDR3 sequence is 18 residues long. The CDR3 protein is CASSIRPGTADDLYEQYF. DNA for the CDR3: TGTGCCAGTAGTATAAGGCCCGGAACGGCAGATGATCTGTACGAGCAGTACTTC.

This clonotype was seen only a few times. The V gene is TRBV6-6, the J gene TRBJ2-3; D uncertain. This CDR3 has 15 residues. Germline values: CDR1 MNHNY, CDR2 SVGAGI (reference sequence). V was trimmed by 2 bases and J by 2 bases, leaving 11 bases between them. CDR3: CASSYVGRVTDTQYF. DNA of the CDR3: TGTGCCAGCAGTTACGTGGGCCGGGTCACAGATACGCAGTATTTT.

This clonotype turned up a few times. This sequence joins TRBV4-3 and TRBJ2-7; TRBD1 matches at 8 bases. V gave up 3 bases and J gave up 5 bases; unmatched junction bases: 12. The CDR3 length is 16 residues. Germline loops: CDR1 LGHNA, CDR2 YSLEER. The CDR3 here is CASSHASGTGGDEQYF. The CDR3 DNA is TGCGCCAGCAGCCATGCATCCGGGACAGGAGGGGACGAGCAGTACTTC.

The chain links TRBV19 to TRBJ2-2; a possible D gene is TRBD1 (6 bases). The CDR3 extends over 14 amino acids. The germline V gene has CDR1 LNHDA and CDR2 SQIVND (reference sequence). With 11 bases removed from V and 5 bases from J, the gap between germline ends came to 18 bases. In DNA form, the CDR3 reads TGTGCCGGAGACGGACAGAGAAAGACCGGGGAGCTGTTTTTT. Translation: CAGDGQRKTGELFF.

This chain connects TRBV19 to TRBJ2-3, with 7 nucleotides matching TRBD2. The V segment lost 5 bases and the J segment 3 bases; nucleotides outside the gene matches: 5. CDR3 length equals 14 residues. Germline V CDR1 and CDR2: LNHDA, SQIVND (reference sequence). The CDR3 DNA is TGTGCCAGTAGTTCGGGGAGGGTAACAGATACGCAGTATTTT. As protein: CASSSGRVTDTQYF.

This chain links TRBV6-6 with TRBJ1-2, with D possibly being TRBD1 (6 bases). The germline V gene encodes CDR1 MNHNY and CDR2 SVGAGI (reference sequence). The CDR3 is made up of 14 amino acids. Trimming took 2 bases from V and 0 from J, leaving 7 bases between them. The CDR3 DNA reads as TGTGCCAGCAGTTACGGGGGGCCTAACTATGGCTACACCTTC. Amino acids: CASSYGGPNYGYTF.

The J gene is TRBJ2-5, the V gene TRBV12-5; maybe TRBD2 (5 bases). The DNA end favors TRBJ2-1, so the J call may be wrong. Per the germline V gene, CDR1 is LGHNT and CDR2 is FRNRAP. The CDR3 is made up of 17 amino acids. The CDR3 loop reads CASGAGIWGQKINEQFF. Here the CDR3 DNA reads TGTGCTAGTGGTGCCGGGATTTGGGGTCAAAAAATCAATGAGCAGTTCTTC.

This clonotype has only a few counts. The rearrangement links TRBV11-2 to TRBJ2-7; possibly TRBD1 for D (6 bases). Germline lookup yields CDR1 SGHAT and CDR2 FQNNGV. The CDR3 sequence is 12 residues long. V lost 4 bases, J lost 4 bases, and 8 bases lay in between. The CDR3 region is CASSWDTYEQYF. CDR3 bases: TGTGCCAGCAGCTGGGACACTTACGAGCAGTACTTC.